Shown below are 3 T cell receptor beta chains from a single sample sequenced in a study of T cells in Graves' hyperthyroidism and ophthalmopathy (dated by TCRdb to about 2019). Library generation was performed with multiplex PCR. Sequencing relied on an Illumina HiSeq 2000. The TCR beta CDR3 regions were amplified from the RNA transcripts. A first-round RT-PCR of the TCR CDR3 used the HTBI primer set with the Qiagen OneStep RT-PCR kit. TCRdb reworked the public reads: Q25 trimming with fastp, MiXCR clone assembly, productive beta chains retained. Each entry merges the rows of one CDR3 protein and shows their most common DNA and genes. The table for this sample lists roughly 300,000 distinct CDR3 sequences; around 14% of them were counted only once. The ten largest clones capture around 25% of the sample. The sequencing input was blood. The receptors shown here come from a woman younger than 45 with Graves' hyperthyroidism.

The sample holds many counts of this clonotype. V gene TRBV5-1 combines with J gene TRBJ2-1; D tentatively reads TRBD1 or TRBD2 (6 bases each). The V gene lost 2 bases and the J gene lost 6 bases, with 15 bases spanning the gap. There are 15 residues in the CDR3. From germline, CDR1 is SGHRS and CDR2 YFSETQ. The CDR3 reads CASSFSGPGANEQFF. Written as DNA, the CDR3 is TGCGCCAGCAGCTTTAGCGGTCCGGGGGCCAATGAGCAGTTCTTC.

This clonotype turned up a few times. The J gene is TRBJ2-1, the V gene TRBV4-2, with D possibly TRBD1 on 6 matching bases. CDR3 length equals 19 residues. V was cut by 1 base and J by 1 base, with 20 bases left in between. Per germline, CDR1 LGHNA and CDR2 YNFKEQ. The CDR3 protein is CASSQVINRAIGSYNEQFF. CDR3 coding DNA: TGTGCCAGCAGCCAAGTTATTAACAGGGCAATTGGTTCCTACAATGAGCAGTTCTTC.

The V gene is TRBV20-1, the J gene TRBJ1-2, with D possibly TRBD1 on 5 matching bases. Trimming stripped 6 bases from V and 5 bases from J, with 10 bases between. From germline, CDR1 is DFQATT and CDR2 SNEGSKA (reference sequence). This CDR3 has 11 residues. CDR3: CSAQAEYGYTF. CDR3 DNA sequence: TGCAGTGCACAGGCGGAGTATGGCTACACCTTC.